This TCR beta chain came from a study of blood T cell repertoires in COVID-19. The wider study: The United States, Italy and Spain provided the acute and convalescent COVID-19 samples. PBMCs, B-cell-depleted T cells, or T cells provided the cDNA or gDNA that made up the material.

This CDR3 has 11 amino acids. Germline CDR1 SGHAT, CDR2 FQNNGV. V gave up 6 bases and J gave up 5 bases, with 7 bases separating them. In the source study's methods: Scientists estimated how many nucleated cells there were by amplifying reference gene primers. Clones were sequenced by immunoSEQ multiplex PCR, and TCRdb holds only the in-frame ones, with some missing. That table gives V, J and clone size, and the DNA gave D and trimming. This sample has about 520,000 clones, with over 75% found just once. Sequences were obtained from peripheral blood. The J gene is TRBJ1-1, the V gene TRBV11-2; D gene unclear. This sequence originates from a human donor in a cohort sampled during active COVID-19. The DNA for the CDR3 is TGTGCCAGCAGACCTACGACTGAAGCTTTCTTT. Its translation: CASRPTTEAFF.